This paragraph reports one T cell receptor (beta chain). Antigen specificity is unknown. These data come from a study of cytomegalovirus exposure and HLA in healthy donors. Background on the study: As an earlier analysis found, around 170 million T cells yielded some 120 million unique TCR beta sequences. An early data release held tens of millions of unique TCRs from HLA-typed donors. Most genotyped donors, around four fifths of 398, had Caucasian-associated genetic ancestry.

Findings of the study overall: Confirmation in vitro established that a few CMV-associated chains were specific for CMV antigens.

This CDR3 comprises 14 residues. Germline loops: CDR1 SQVTM, CDR2 ANQGSEA. The V gene lost 3 bases and the J gene lost 7 bases, with 16 bases spanning the gap. PCR employed 60 Vbeta and 13 Jbeta primers. This table comes from immunoSEQ multiplex PCR, and its TCRdb copy is limited to in-frame clones, with some not included. The sample includes some 120,000 clones, 82% of them seen just once. The rearrangement uses TRBV29-1 and TRBJ2-1, with TRBD2 as a possible D gene (6 bases). The receptor comes from a male donor in good health and CMV-seropositive. The sequenced sample was PBMCs. CDR3 DNA: TGCAGCGTTGATGGTAGCGGACAAATAAATGAGCAGTTCTTC. Amino acids: CSVDGSGQINEQFF.